The 4 T cell receptor beta chains below come from one sample, sequenced in a study of spatial heterogeneity in lung cancer (dated by TCRdb to about 2019). The library relied on 5' RACE. The listed sequencing device is NextSeq 500. TCRdb reworked the public reads: Q25 trimming with fastp, MiXCR clone assembly, productive beta chains retained. Under each unique CDR3 protein, matching rows form one entry showing the most common genes and DNA. For this sample there are 49,000 or so distinct CDR3 sequences; 12% appear just once. The top ten hold over 30% of the sample. This specimen's time point label, per the study, means: blood at routine non-recurrence follow-up after resection. Material: PBMCs, obtained at follow-up. These TCRs come from a male donor with early-stage non-small cell lung cancer.

A few counts support this clonotype. The CDR3 protein is CASSPPLRTGATRPQHF. CDR3 DNA: TGTGCCAGCTCACCACCGTTAAGGACAGGGGCTACAAGGCCCCAGCATTTT. The chain combines TRBV18 with TRBJ1-5, with 9 bases aligning to TRBD1. Trimming removed 0 bases from V and 9 bases from J; junction bases left unmatched: 12. Germline V gene lookup returns CDR1 KGHSH and CDR2 LQKENI. The CDR3 length is 17 residues.

There are many counts of this clonotype. V gene TRBV29-1 combines with J gene TRBJ2-7; weak D call: TRBD1 (5 bases). Germline V gives CDR1 SQVTM, CDR2 ANQGSEA. The CDR3 spans 13 residues. The germline V and J ends were trimmed by 3 bases and 5 bases, with 14 bases remaining between them. This CDR3 is CSVEGPETDEQYF. CDR3 DNA: TGCAGCGTTGAGGGGCCTGAGACGGACGAGCAGTACTTC.

The chain links TRBV7-2 to TRBJ1-1, with D possibly being TRBD1 (6 bases). V was pared by 3 bases and J by 0 bases, with 20 bases between. CDR1 and CDR2 (germline): SGHTA, FQGNSA. The CDR3 sequence is 18 residues long. The DNA of the CDR3 is TGTGCCAGCAGCTTGAGGGCCGGTACAGGGACCCTGAACACTGAAGCTTTCTTT. Translating gives CASSLRAGTGTLNTEAFF.

Notes on this clonotype: Possible read error: a much larger clone is one base away. Without the conserved terminal phenylalanine or tryptophan, this CDR3 likely stems from a read error. The chain carries TRBV5-1 and TRBJ2-7; D is unresolved. CDR1 and CDR2 (germline): SGHRS, YFSETQ. The CDR3 sequence is 13 residues long. Trimming shortened V by 4 bases and J by 1 base, and 9 bases separated the two germline ends. CDR3 sequence reads: CASSPPDSYEQYL. Here the CDR3 DNA reads TGCGCCAGCAGCCCACCCGATTCCTACGAGCAGTACCTC.